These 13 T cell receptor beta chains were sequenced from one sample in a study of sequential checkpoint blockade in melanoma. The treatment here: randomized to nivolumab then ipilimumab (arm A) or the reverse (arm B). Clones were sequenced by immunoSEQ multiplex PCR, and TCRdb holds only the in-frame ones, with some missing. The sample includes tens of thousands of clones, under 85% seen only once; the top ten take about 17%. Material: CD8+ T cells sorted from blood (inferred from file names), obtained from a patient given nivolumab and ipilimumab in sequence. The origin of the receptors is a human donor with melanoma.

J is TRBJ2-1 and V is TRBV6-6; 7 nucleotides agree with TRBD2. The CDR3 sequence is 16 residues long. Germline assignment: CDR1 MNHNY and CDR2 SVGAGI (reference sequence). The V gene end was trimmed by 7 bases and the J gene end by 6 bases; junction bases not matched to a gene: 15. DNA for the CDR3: TGTGCCAGCACCCTCCGACTAGCCATGTTAGGCAATGAGCAGTTCTTC. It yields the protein CASTLRLAMLGNEQFF.

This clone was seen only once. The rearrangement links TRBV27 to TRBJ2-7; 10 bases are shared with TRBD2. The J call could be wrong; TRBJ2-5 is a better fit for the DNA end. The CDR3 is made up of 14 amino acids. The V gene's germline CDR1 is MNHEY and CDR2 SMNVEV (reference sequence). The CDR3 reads CASSFGLAEETQYF. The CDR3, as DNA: TGTGCCAGCAGTTTCGGACTAGCGGAAGAGACCCAGTACTTC.

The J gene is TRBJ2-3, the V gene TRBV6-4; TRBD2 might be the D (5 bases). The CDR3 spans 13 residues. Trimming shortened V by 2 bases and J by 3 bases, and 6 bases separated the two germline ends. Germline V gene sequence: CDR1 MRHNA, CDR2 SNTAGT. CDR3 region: CASSDRGTDTQYF. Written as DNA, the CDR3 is TGTGCCAGCAGTGACCGGGGAACAGATACGCAGTATTTT.

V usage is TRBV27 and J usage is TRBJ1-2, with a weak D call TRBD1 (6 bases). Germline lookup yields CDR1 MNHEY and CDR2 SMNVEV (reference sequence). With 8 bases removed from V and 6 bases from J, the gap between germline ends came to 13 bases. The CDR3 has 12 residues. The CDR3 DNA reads TGTGCCAGCTGGGGGCATGCGGATGGCTACACCTTC. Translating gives CASWGHADGYTF.

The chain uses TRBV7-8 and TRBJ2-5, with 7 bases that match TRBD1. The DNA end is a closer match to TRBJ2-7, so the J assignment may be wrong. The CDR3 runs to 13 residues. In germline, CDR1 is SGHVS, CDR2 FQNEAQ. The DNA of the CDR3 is TGTGCCAGCAGCGCCCGGGACAGCTACGAGCAGTACTTC. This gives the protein CASSARDSYEQYF.

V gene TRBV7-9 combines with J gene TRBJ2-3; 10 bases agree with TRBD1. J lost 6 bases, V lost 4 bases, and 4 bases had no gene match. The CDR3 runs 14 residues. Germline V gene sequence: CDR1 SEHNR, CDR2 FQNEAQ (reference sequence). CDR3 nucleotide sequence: TGTGCCAGCAGCTCGACAGGGGGCAAGGATACGCAGTATTTT. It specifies CASSSTGGKDTQYF.

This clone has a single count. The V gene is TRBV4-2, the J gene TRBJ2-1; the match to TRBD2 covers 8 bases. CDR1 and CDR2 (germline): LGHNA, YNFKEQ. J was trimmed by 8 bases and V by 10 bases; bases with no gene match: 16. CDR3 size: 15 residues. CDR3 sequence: CATSNPERGSDEQFF. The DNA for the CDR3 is TGTGCCACCTCGAACCCCGAGCGGGGGTCGGATGAGCAGTTCTTC.

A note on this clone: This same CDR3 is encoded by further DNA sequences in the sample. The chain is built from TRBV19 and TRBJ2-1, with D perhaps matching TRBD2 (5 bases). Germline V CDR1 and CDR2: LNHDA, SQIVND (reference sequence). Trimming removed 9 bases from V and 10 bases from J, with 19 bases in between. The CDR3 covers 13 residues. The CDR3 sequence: CASQLTGSREQFF. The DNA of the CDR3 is TGTGCCAGCCAGCTCACGGGATCCAGGGAGCAGTTCTTC. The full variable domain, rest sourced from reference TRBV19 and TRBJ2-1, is DGGITQSPKYLFRKEGQNVTLSCEQNLNHDAMYWYRQDPGQGLRLIYYSQIVNDFQKGDIAEGYSVSREKKESFPLTVTSAQKNPTAFYLCASQLTGSREQFFGPGTRLTVL.

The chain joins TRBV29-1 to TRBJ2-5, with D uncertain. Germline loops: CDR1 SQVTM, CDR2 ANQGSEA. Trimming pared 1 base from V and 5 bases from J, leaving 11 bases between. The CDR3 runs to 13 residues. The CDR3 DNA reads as TGCAGCGTTGAAGTCTCTGGAGATGAGACCCAGTACTTC. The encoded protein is CSVEVSGDETQYF.

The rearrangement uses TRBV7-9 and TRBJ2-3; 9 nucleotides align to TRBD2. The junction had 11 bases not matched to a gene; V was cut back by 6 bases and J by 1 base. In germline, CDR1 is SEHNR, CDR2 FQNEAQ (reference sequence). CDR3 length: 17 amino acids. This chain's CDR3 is CASSSIIAGEGTDTQYF. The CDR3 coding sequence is TGTGCCAGCAGTTCAATAATAGCGGGAGAGGGCACAGATACGCAGTATTTT.

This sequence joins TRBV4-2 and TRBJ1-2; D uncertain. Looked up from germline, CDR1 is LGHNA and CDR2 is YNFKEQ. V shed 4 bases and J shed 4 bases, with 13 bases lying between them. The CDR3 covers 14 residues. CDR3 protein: CASSPAAFVYGYTF. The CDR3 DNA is TGTGCCAGCAGCCCAGCGGCTTTCGTCTATGGCTACACCTTC.

The CDR3 nucleotides are TGTGCCAGCAGCCAACAATCTAGCGGGGGAGACTTAAACACCGGGGAGCTGTTTTTT. Translating it yields CASSQQSSGGDLNTGELFF. The chain combines TRBV4-2 with TRBJ2-2; 10 bases align to TRBD2. V trimming: 2 bases; J trimming: 2 bases; junction bases outside the gene matches: 11. CDR1 and CDR2 (germline): LGHNA, YNFKEQ. This CDR3 is built from 19 residues.

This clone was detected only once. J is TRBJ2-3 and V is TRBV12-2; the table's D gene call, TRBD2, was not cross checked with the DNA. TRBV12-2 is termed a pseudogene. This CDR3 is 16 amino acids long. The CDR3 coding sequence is TGTGCAAGTCGCTTCTCGACTAGCGGGGTTGGAGATACGCAGTATTTT. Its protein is CASRFSTSGVGDTQYF.